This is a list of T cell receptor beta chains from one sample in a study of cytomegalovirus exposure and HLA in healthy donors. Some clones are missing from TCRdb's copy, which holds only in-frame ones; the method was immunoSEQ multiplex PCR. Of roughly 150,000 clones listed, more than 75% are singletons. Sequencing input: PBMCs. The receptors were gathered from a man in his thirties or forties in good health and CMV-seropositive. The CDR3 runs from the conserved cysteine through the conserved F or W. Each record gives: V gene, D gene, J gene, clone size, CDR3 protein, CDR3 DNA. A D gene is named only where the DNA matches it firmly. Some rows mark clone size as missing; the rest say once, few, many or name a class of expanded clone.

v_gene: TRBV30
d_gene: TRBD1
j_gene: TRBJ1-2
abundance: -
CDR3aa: CAWSRPWDRDYGYTF
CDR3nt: TGTGCCTGGAGTCGGCCCTGGGACAGGGACTATGGCTACACCTTC

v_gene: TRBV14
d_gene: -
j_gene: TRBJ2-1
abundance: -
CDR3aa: CASSNSPGRLGRYNEQFF
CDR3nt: TGTGCCAGCAGCAACTCCCCAGGCCGACTAGGCCGATACAATGAGCAGTTCTTC

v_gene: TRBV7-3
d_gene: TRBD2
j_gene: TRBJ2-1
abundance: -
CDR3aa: CASSLSGGEQFF
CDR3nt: TGTGCCAGCAGCTTAAGCGGGGGTGAGCAGTTCTTC

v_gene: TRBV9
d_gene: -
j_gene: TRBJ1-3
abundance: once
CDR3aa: CASSPGQGNGNTIYF
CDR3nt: TGTGCCAGCAGCCCCGGGCAGGGGAATGGAAACACCATATATTTT

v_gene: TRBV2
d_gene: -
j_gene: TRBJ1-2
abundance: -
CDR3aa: CATKGEGGYGYTF
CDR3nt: TGTGCCACCAAGGGGGAAGGCGGCTATGGCTACACCTTC

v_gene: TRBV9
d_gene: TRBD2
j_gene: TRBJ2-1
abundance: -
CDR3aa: CASSGTSGYNEQFF
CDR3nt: TGTGCCAGCTCCGGGACTAGCGGCTACAATGAGCAGTTCTTC

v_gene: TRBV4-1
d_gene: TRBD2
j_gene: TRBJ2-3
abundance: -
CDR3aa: CASSQRLARPQYF
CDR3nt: TGCGCCAGCAGCCAGCGACTAGCTCGACCGCAGTATTTT

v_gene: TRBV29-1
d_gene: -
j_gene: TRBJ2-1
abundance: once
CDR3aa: CSVPPWRSPYNEQFF
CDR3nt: TGCAGCGTTCCACCGTGGCGGAGTCCCTACAATGAGCAGTTCTTC

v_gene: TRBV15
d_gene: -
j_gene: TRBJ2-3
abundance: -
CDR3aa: CATSGETADTQYF
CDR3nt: TGTGCCACCTCCGGGGAGACCGCAGATACGCAGTATTTT

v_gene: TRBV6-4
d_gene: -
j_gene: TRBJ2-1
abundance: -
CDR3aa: CASSALRGNEQFF
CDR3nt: TGTGCCAGCAGTGCGCTCAGGGGAAATGAGCAGTTCTTC

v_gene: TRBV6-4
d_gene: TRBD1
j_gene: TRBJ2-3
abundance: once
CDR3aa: CATRGTGSTDTQYF
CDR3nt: TGTGCCACCAGAGGGACAGGGAGCACAGATACGCAGTATTTT

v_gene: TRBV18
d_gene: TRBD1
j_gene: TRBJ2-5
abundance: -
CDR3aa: CASSPQTGTGETQYF
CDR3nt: TGTGCCAGCTCACCACAGACAGGGACGGGAGAGACCCAGTACTTC

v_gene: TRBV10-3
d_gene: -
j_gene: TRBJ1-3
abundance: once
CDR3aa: CAISDWDISGNTIYF
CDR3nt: TGTGCCATCAGTGACTGGGACATCTCTGGAAACACCATATATTTT

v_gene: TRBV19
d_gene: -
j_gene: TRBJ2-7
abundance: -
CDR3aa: CASSITLGSNYEQYF
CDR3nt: TGTGCCAGTAGTATAACTTTAGGGAGTAACTACGAGCAGTACTTC

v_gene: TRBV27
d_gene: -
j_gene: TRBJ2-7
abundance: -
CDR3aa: CASSLRGTGTYEQYF
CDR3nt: TGTGCCAGCAGTTTGAGGGGCACAGGGACCTACGAGCAGTACTTC

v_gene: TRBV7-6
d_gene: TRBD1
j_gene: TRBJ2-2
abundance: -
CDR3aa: CASRPGGKYTGELFF
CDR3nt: TGTGCCAGCAGACCAGGGGGCAAGTACACCGGGGAGCTGTTTTTT

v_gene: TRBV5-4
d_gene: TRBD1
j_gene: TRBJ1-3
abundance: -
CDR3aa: CASSKGQGDSGNTIYF
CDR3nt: TGTGCCAGCAGCAAGGGACAGGGCGATTCTGGAAACACCATATATTTT

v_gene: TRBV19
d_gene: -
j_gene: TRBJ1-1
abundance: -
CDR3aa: CASKDSGEINTEAFF
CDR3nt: TGTGCCAGTAAGGACTCAGGGGAAATTAACACTGAAGCTTTCTTT

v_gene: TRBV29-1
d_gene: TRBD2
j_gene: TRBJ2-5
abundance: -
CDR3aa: CSVVHSGRETQYF
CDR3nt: TGCAGCGTTGTCCATAGCGGGAGAGAGACCCAGTACTTC

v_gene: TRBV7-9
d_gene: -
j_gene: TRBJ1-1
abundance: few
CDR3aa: CASSSGSIMNTEAFF
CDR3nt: TGTGCCAGCAGCTCCGGGTCAATCATGAACACTGAAGCTTTCTTT

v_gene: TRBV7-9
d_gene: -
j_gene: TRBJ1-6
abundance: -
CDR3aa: CASSLQTDTSPLHF
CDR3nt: TGTGCCAGCAGCTTACAAACCGACACTTCACCCCTCCACTTT

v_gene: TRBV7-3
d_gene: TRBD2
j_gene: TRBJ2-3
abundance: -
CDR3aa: CASSNSLAGSDTQYF
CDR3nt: TGTGCCAGCAGCAATTCACTAGCGGGCTCAGATACGCAGTATTTT

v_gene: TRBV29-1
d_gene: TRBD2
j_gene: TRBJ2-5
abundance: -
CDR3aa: CSAKPGLAGLPFRTSEETQYF
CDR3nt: TGCAGCGCAAAACCGGGACTAGCGGGACTTCCATTCCGAACGTCGGAAGAGACCCAGTACTTC

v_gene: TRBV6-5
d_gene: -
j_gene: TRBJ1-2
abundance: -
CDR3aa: CASSYSTGFYGYTF
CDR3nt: TGTGCCAGCAGTTACTCCACAGGGTTCTATGGCTACACCTTC

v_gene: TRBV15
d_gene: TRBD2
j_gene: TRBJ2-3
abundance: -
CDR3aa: CATSRGGNADTQYF
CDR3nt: TGTGCCACCAGCAGGGGAGGGAACGCAGATACGCAGTATTTT

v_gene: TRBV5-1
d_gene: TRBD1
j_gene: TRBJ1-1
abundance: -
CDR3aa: CASSLRTGMNTEAFF
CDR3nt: TGCGCCAGCAGCTTGCGGACAGGCATGAACACTGAAGCTTTCTTT

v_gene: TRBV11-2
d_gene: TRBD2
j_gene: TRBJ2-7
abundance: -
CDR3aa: CASRTLAGARYEQYF
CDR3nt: TGTGCCAGCAGGACCTTAGCGGGAGCAAGGTACGAGCAGTACTTC

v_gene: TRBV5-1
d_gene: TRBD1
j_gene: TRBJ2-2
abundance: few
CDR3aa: CASNRDRDLGELFF
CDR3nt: TGCGCCAGCAACCGGGACAGGGATCTCGGGGAGCTGTTTTTT

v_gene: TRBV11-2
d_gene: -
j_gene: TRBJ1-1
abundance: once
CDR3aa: CASSPWWTVNTEAFF
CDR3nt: TGTGCCAGCAGCCCCTGGTGGACTGTGAACACTGAAGCTTTCTTT

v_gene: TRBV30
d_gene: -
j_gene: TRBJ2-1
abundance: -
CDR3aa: CAWAPDSYNEQFF
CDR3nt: TGTGCCTGGGCCCCAGACTCCTACAATGAGCAGTTCTTC

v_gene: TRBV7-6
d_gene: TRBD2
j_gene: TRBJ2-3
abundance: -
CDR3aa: CASSFTSGSFDTQYF
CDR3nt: TGTGCCAGCAGCTTCACTAGCGGGAGTTTTGATACGCAGTATTTT

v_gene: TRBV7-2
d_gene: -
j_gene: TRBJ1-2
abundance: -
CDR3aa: CASSWAGSYGYTF
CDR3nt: TGTGCCAGCAGCTGGGCGGGCTCCTATGGCTACACCTTC

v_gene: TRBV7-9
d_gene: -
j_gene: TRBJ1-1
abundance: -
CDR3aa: CASSPASVASEAFF
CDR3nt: TGTGCCAGCAGCCCAGCTAGCGTAGCGTCTGAAGCTTTCTTT

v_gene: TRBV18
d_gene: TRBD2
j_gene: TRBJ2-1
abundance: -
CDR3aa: CASSPMASGNEQFF
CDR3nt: TGTGCCAGCTCTCCCATGGCTAGCGGAAATGAGCAGTTCTTC

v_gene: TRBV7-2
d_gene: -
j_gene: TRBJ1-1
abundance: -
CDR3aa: CASSPRSLLLLMNTEAFF
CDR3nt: TGTGCCAGCAGCCCCCGGTCCCTACTCCTCCTCATGAACACTGAAGCTTTCTTT

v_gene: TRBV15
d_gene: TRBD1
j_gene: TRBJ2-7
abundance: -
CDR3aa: CATSRPGTGVYEQYF
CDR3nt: TGTGCCACCAGCAGACCCGGGACAGGGGTCTACGAGCAGTACTTC

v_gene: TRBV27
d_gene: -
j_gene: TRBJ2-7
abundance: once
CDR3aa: CASSFITGYEQYF
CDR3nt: TGTGCCAGCAGTTTTATCACGGGCTACGAGCAGTACTTC

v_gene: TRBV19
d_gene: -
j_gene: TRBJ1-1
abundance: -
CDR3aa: CASSIGGRGVGEAFF
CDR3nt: TGTGCCAGTAGTATTGGGGGTCGGGGGGTCGGTGAAGCTTTCTTT

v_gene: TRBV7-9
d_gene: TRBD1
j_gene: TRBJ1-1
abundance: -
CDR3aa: CASSFSGQGLAFF
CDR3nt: TGTGCCAGCAGCTTTTCAGGACAGGGTCTAGCTTTCTTT

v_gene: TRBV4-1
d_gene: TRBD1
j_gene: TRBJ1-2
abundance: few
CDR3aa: CASSQDRTGGETNYGYTF
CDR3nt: TGCGCCAGCAGCCAAGATCGGACAGGGGGGGAAACTAACTATGGCTACACCTTC